The source of this T cell receptor beta chain is a study of blood T cell repertoires in COVID-19. Study-wide background: Material from acute and convalescent COVID-19 was sourced from the United States, Italy and Spain. PBMCs, B-cell-depleted T cells, or T cells were the source of the cDNA or gDNA that made up the material.

Authors' data handling: Amplification of reference gene primers was used by the study to estimate nucleated cell counts. Profiled with immunoSEQ multiplex PCR; TCRdb holds only in-frame clones, not every one. V, J and clone size reflect that table, while D and trimming were determined from the DNA. This sample yields 310,000 or so clones, of which roughly 86% are seen a single time; under 2% belongs to the top ten. This CDR3 spans 15 amino acids. Looked up from germline, CDR1 is SGHTA and CDR2 is FQGTGA. V shed 6 bases and J shed 7 bases, with 19 bases lying between them. Sequencing was carried out using peripheral blood. This TCR was recovered from a woman aged 50 to 60 with acute or convalescent COVID-19. V and J are TRBV7-3 and TRBJ2-1; possibly TRBD2 for D (6 bases). The CDR3 sequence is CASRSTGTDLNEQFF. Written as DNA, the CDR3 is TGTGCCAGCAGATCCACCGGGACTGACTTAAATGAGCAGTTCTTC.